This entry describes one T cell receptor (beta chain). Its cognate antigen has yet to be identified. Base quality data are lacking; no much larger clone is found one base away. These data originate in a study of T cell responses to AZD1222 COVID-19 vaccine (dated by TCRdb to the early 2020s). Describing the broader study: TCR sequencing covered more than 230 trial participants: 200 to 220 given two doses of AZD1222 and some 25 given two doses of MenACWY control vaccine. Trial participants were enrolled by age into 18-55, 56-69 and 70-plus year subgroups, with approximately 160, 26 and 62 TCR-sequenced participants respectively. General conclusions and limits of the study: The 56-69-year group was small, and its depth increase did not reach significance, likely because of low power. Because no day 14 peak-response samples were available, repertoires were characterized only after the peak T cell response. Participants were mostly white British, with more females than males. The authors suggested clonal diversity may have been underestimated. The whole spike protein was spanned by vaccine-associated CD4 TCRs, and dominant responses were seen in regions 160-218 and 743-854. Epitopes outside the regions mutated in the B.1.351 and B.1.1.7 variants were reportedly recognized by nearly half of the unique spike-specific TCRs. Conclusions about previously exposed vaccinees were limited because only six AZD1222 recipients were SARS-CoV-2 seropositive at baseline. A significant rise in spike-specific TCR breadth and depth was observed after two AZD1222 doses relative to day 0 and relative to MenACWY recipients.

The CDR3 regions of human TCRbeta chains were subjected to immunosequencing. Processing in the source paper ran as follows. Repertoire TCRs were matched against a reference library of SARS-CoV-2-specific TCRs generated with the MIRA antigen-specificity platform. Breadth meant the fraction of unique TCRs that were SARS-CoV-2-associated, whereas depth meant the fraction of total T cells that were SARS-CoV-2-associated. Using the MIRA data, each spike-specific TCR was mapped to the spike region that the TCR reacts to and placed in a CD4 or CD8 class. Log10-transformed breadth and depth values were compared by one-way ANOVA with Sidak's multiple comparisons tests. TCRdb took over this immuneACCESS table, retaining in-frame rearrangements with V and J assigned. Such tables are incomplete; in checked studies, under half of the missing clones stem from an unresolved V gene, and the remainder is unexplained. The D gene and trimming were derived from the DNA, and the V and J assignments and clone size from that table. This sample is represented by 110,000 or so clones; 75% to 95% of them were singletons. 4.2% of the sample comes from the top ten.

CDR1 and CDR2, per the germline V gene, are MGHRA and YSYEKL. The CDR3 holds 19 amino acids from the cysteine to the phenylalanine. The read is trimmed to its CDR3 DNA, 57 bases read in frame from base 1. Ends trimmed: V by 0 bases, J by 6 bases; bases unmatched to a gene: 11. The time point label on this specimen signifies: about 28 days (+/-7) after the second vaccine dose. The treatment or condition label for this specimen denotes: meningococcal conjugate vaccine given as trial control. Samples from vaccinated people were obtained from the UK trials COV001 and COV002, which included a single-blind randomized controlled phase 2/3 trial of AZD1222 (ChAdOx1 nCoV-19) in healthy adults. For TCRbeta chain sequencing, PBMC samples were collected from trial participants at day 0 and at day 28 after the second dose.

The chain is made from TRBV4-1 and TRBJ2-2; 12 central nucleotides agree with TRBD1. The TCR comes from an adult who received the MenACWY meningococcal vaccine as a control. Sequencing used peripheral blood, obtained 28 days after the second dose of the MenACWY control vaccine. The CDR3 region: CASSQDPGWGTGGAGELFF. The nucleotide sequence is given as TGCGCCAGCAGCCAAGATCCCGGGTGGGGGACAGGGGGCGCCGGGGAGCTGTTTTTT.